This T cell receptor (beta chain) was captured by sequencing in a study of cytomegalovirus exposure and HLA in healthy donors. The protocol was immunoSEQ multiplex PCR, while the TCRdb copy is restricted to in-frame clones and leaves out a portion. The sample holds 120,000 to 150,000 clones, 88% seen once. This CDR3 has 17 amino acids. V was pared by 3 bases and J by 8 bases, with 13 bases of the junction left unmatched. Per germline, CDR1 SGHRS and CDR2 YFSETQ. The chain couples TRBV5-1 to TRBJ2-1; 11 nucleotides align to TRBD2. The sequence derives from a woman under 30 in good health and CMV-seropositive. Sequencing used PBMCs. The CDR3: CASSYGTSGTYIHEQFF. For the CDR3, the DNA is TGCGCCAGCAGCTACGGGACTAGCGGAACCTACATCCATGAGCAGTTCTTC.